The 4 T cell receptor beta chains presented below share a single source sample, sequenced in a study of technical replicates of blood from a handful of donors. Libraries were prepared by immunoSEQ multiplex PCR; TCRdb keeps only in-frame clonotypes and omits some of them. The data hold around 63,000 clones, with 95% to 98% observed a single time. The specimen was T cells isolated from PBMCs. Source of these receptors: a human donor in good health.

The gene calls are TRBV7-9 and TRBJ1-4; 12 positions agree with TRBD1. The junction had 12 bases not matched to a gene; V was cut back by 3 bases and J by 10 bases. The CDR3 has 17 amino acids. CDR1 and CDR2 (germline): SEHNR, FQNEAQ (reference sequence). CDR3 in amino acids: CASSFFGRGTGGGKLFF. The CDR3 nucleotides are TGTGCCAGCAGCTTCTTCGGCCGGGGGACAGGGGGCGGAAAACTGTTTTTT.

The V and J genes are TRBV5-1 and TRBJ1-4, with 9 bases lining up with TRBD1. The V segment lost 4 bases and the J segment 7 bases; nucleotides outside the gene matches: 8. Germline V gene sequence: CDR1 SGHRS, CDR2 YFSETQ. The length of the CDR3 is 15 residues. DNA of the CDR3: TGCGCCAGCAGCATACAACAGGGGGCCTCTGAAAAACTGTTTTTT. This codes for CASSIQQGASEKLFF.

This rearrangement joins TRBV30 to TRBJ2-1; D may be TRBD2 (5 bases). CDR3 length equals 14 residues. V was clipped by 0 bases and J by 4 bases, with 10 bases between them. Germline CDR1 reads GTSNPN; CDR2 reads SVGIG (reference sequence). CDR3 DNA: TGTGCCTGGAGTGTACTGGCGGGTTACAATGAGCAGTTCTTC. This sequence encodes CAWSVLAGYNEQFF.

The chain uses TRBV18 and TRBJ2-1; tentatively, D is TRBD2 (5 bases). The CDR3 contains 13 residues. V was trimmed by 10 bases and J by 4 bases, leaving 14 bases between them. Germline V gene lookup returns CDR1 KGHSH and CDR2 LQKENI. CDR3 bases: TGTGCCACCCAACGAGCGGATTACAATGAGCAGTTCTTC. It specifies CATQRADYNEQFF.